The subject of this entry is one T cell receptor (beta chain). Its antigen is not known. This sample is drawn from a study of graft-versus-host responses after intestinal transplantation. The wider study: Recipients uniformly received anti-thymocyte globulin induction, followed by tacrolimus and steroids for approximately 3 years.

The V gene's germline CDR1 is MNHEY and CDR2 SMNVEV (reference sequence). There are 15 residues in the CDR3. V lost 4 bases and J 1 base, leaving 14 bases between the germline ends. TCRdb's table, derived via immunoSEQ multiplex PCR, lists solely in-frame clones and lacks some. The top ten hold around 3.3% of the sample, which has over 100,000 clones, roughly 95% seen once. The sequence derives from a human donor who received an intestinal transplant. V usage is TRBV27 and J usage is TRBJ2-7; possible D gene TRBD2, 6 bases. The sample here was unstimulated CD8+ T cells sorted from spleen or lymph node cells, taken before intestinal transplant. The CDR3 bases are TGTGCCAGCAGTTCGATAGCGGCCGATTCCTACGAGCAGTACTTC. This gives the protein CASSSIAADSYEQYF.